The text below deals with one T cell receptor beta chain. The data derive from a study of T-cell reconstitution after alpha-beta-depleted transplantation in children. Unique molecular identifiers were used to barcode this TCRbeta library. MiXCR, applied by TCRdb to the PCR reads, yields one record per CDR3 protein. Of around 600,000 distinct CDR3 sequences in the sample, about 15% were seen once. The ends were cut back, 7 bases at V and 5 bases at J, with 12 bases in the middle. Germline V CDR1 and CDR2: DFQATT, SNEGSKA (reference sequence). The CDR3 length is 12 residues. The chain joins TRBV20-1 to TRBJ1-5, with D perhaps TRBD1 (5 bases). This specimen was PBMCs from the stem cell graft donor, taken from the stem cell graft. This receptor was taken from a human donor who donated a stem cell graft to a child with acute myeloid leukemia. CDR3 residues: CSVRRGDQPQHF. In nucleotides, the CDR3 is TGCAGTGTTAGGAGGGGAGATCAGCCCCAGCATTTT.